A selection of T cell receptor beta chains follows, all from one sample in a study of CD8+CD57+ T cells in acquired aplastic anemia. From the reads, TCRdb called clonotypes with MiXCR, one entry per CDR3 protein. The repertoire consists of fewer than 150,000 distinct CDR3 sequences, with around 48% occurring once and the leading ten covering 2.5% to 3%. The specimen was sorted CD4+, CD8+, or CD8+CD57+ T cells (not recorded which) from PBMCs. All receptors derive from a human donor in good health, serving as a control. The CDR3 runs from the conserved cysteine through the conserved F or W. A D gene is named only where the DNA matches it firmly. Clone size is shown for a subset of rows, as once, few, many or a class of expanded clone.

d_gene	v_gene	abundance	j_gene	CDR3nt	CDR3aa
.	TRBV7-2	.	TRBJ2-7	TGTGCCAGCAGCCAAAGAGCCTCCTACGAGCAGTACTTC	CASSQRASYEQYF
.	TRBV25-1	once	TRBJ1-5	TGTGCCAGCAGTGAACGAGACGGTCAGCCCCAGCATTTT	CASSERDGQPQHF
.	TRBV7-8	many	TRBJ1-6	TGTGCCAGCAGCCCCAGGGACACTAGAAGCACCTATAATTCACCCCTCCACTTT	CASSPRDTRSTYNSPLHF
.	TRBV6-2/TRBV6-3	many	TRBJ2-1	TGTGCCAGCAGTTACTCGAGGGGGACAGAGCAGTTCTTC	CASSYSRGTEQFF
TRBD2	TRBV4-3	.	TRBJ2-7	TGCGCCAGCAGCCCGCGGGGACTAGCGGGGTCCGAGCAGTACTTC	CASSPRGLAGSEQYF
.	TRBV6-1	many	TRBJ2-7	TGTGCCAGCAGTAAAGGGGCCGGCTCCTACGAGCAGTACTTC	CASSKGAGSYEQYF
TRBD2	TRBV20-1	many	TRBJ2-7	TGCAGTGCCCAGAGCGGGGGGCGCCAGAACGAGCAGTACTTC	CSAQSGGRQNEQYF
.	TRBV7-6	many	TRBJ1-4	TGTGCCAGCAGCTTAAGCGCAGGGACGGGAGAAAAACTGTTTTTT	CASSLSAGTGEKLFF
.	TRBV4-3	many	TRBJ2-3	TGCGCCAGCAGCCACAAGGGACGGTCAGATACGCAGTATTTT	CASSHKGRSDTQYF
.	TRBV7-2	.	TRBJ1-5	TGTGCCAGCAGCTCCGGGATTCAGCCCCAGCATTTT	CASSSGIQPQHF
TRBD2	TRBV10-3	.	TRBJ2-2	TGTGCCATCAGTGAGGCTAGCGGGATCGGGGAGCTGTTTTTT	CAISEASGIGELFF
.	TRBV29-1	.	TRBJ2-1	TGCAGCGTTTACGTGGGATACAATGAGCAGTTCTTC	CSVYVGYNEQFF
TRBD1	TRBV9	.	TRBJ2-7	TGTGCCAGCAGCGTAGTCCCGGGACAGGTTGTAAGCGAGCAGTACTTC	CASSVVPGQVVSEQYF
.	TRBV6-2/TRBV6-3	few	TRBJ2-3	TGTGCCAGCAGTTACGGGGGCGCGACTAGCACAGATACGCAGTATTTT	CASSYGGATSTDTQYF
.	TRBV15	once	TRBJ1-5	TGTGCCACCCGGGCAGGGAATAGCAATCAGCCCCAGCATTTT	CATRAGNSNQPQHF
.	TRBV19	once	TRBJ1-3	TGTGCCAGTCTCGTGCAGGGCGGAGACACCATATATTTT	CASLVQGGDTIYF
.	TRBV7-9	few	TRBJ2-7	TGTGCCAGCGGCCGGGACATCTCCTACGAGCAGTACTTC	CASGRDISYEQYF
TRBD1	TRBV6-1	many	TRBJ2-1	TGTGCCAGCAGTAAAATAGGACAGGGGGGAAATGAGCAGTTCTTC	CASSKIGQGGNEQFF
TRBD1	TRBV18	few	TRBJ1-1	TGTGCCAGCTCATGGTCCCCGGGGACAGGCACTGAAGCTTTCTTT	CASSWSPGTGTEAFF